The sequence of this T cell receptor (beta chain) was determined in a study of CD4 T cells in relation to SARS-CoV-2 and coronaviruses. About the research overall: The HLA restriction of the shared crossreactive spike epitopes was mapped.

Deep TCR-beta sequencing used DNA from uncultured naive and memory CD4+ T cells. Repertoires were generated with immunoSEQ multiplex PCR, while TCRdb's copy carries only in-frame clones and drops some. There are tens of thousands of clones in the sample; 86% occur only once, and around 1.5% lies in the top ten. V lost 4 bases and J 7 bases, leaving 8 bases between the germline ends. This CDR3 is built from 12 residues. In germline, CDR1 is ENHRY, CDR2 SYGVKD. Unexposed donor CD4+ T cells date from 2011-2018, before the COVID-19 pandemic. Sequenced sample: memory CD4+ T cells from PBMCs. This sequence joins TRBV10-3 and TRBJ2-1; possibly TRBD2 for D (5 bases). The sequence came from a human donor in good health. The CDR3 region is CAISAGGNEQFF. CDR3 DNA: TGTGCCATCAGTGCGGGCGGGAATGAGCAGTTCTTC.